One sample yielded the 2 T cell receptor beta chains listed below, sequenced in a study of blood T cell repertoires in COVID-19. Data came from immunoSEQ multiplex PCR; TCRdb stores just in-frame clones and leaves some out. The sample records about 140,000 clones, about 88% being singletons. The sequenced material came from peripheral blood. Receptors were obtained from a human donor with COVID-19, enrolled during active disease. The donor label of this sample is uncertain.

This chain's CDR3 is CASSSGWRAGGSTDTQYF. The CDR3 nucleotides read TGTGCCAGCAGCTCCGGTTGGAGGGCGGGGGGCTCCACAGATACGCAGTATTTT. The chain joins TRBV7-9 to TRBJ2-3, with TRBD2 matching 8 bases. The CDR3 has 18 residues. V shed 4 bases and J 2 bases; nucleotides not matched to a gene: 14. CDR1 and CDR2 (germline): SEHNR, FQNEAQ (reference sequence).

This clone was seen more than once but under ten times. The CDR3 DNA reads as TGTGCCAGTAGTAGGTCCGACTTGAGGAATCAGCCCCAGCATTTT. It codes for CASSRSDLRNQPQHF. J is TRBJ1-5 and V is TRBV19; D not certain. The CDR3 runs to 15 residues. Germline CDR1 LNHDA, CDR2 SQIVND (reference sequence). V lost 4 bases, J lost 4 bases, and 14 bases lay in between.